These 25 T cell receptor beta chains were all obtained from the same sample, sequenced in a study of T cells after yellow fever vaccination (dated by TCRdb to 2018 to 2020). The intended sense of this specimen's treatment or condition label: live attenuated yellow fever vaccine strain. The library was generated by 5' RACE. The data were produced on an Illumina HiSeq 2500. Using fastp trimming at Q25 and MiXCR clonotype assembly, TCRdb reanalyzed the public sequencing data and kept in-frame beta chains. Each record represents a unique CDR3 protein, reported with the most common genes and DNA among its rows. The sample table contains just under 600,000 distinct CDR3 sequences; only one count was recorded for about 13% of them. The ten largest make up more than 13% of the sample. The sequences come from PBMCs, collected on the day of the yellow fever booster vaccination. These receptors were collected from a man younger than 40 who received the YFV17D yellow fever vaccine.

The rearrangement joins TRBV4-3 to TRBJ2-4, with 7 bases identical to TRBD2. The CDR3 extends over 13 amino acids. Germline-derived CDR1 and CDR2 are LGHNA and YSLEER. J lost 11 bases, V lost 1 base, and 5 bases had no gene match. DNA of the CDR3: TGCGCCAGCAGCCAAGCGGGGGGAAGGCTTCAGTACTTC. It specifies CASSQAGGRLQYF.

A few counts support this clonotype. This rearrangement joins TRBV5-4 to TRBJ2-3; 7 nucleotides line up with TRBD2. The CDR3 is made up of 15 amino acids. From germline, CDR1 is SGHNT and CDR2 YYREEE (reference sequence). With 4 bases clipped from V and 2 bases from J, the junction kept 7 bases outside the gene matches. This CDR3 is CASSRESGTTDTQYF. The CDR3 DNA sequence: TGTGCCAGCAGCCGCGAGAGCGGGACCACAGATACGCAGTATTTT.

This clonotype was detected a few times. V usage is TRBV29-1 and J usage is TRBJ1-1; D not resolved. With 0 bases removed from V and 0 bases from J, the gap between germline ends came to 8 bases. This CDR3 contains 14 residues. Germline CDR1 and CDR2: SQVTM and ANQGSEA. This chain's CDR3 is CSVEDGSMNTEAFF. CDR3 nucleotides: TGCAGCGTTGAAGATGGGTCGATGAACACTGAAGCTTTCTTT.

This clonotype showed up many times. The chain has TRBV3-1 and TRBJ2-5; no definite D call. The CDR3 extends over 13 amino acids. Trimming stripped 0 bases from V and 9 bases from J, with 11 bases between. Germline V gene data show CDR1 as LGHDT and CDR2 as YNNKEL (reference sequence). The CDR3 here is CASSQDSGAAQYF. In DNA, the CDR3 is TGTGCCAGCAGCCAAGATTCCGGTGCTGCCCAGTACTTC.

This clonotype was counted between two and nine times. V is TRBV7-8 and J is TRBJ1-1, with TRBD1 identical over 8 bases. The CDR3 contains 16 residues. V lost 5 bases and J lost 3; bases outside the gene matches: 11. CDR1 SGHVS and CDR2 FQNEAQ come from the germline V gene. The CDR3 loop reads CASSPLATGVYTEAFF. DNA for the CDR3: TGTGCCAGCAGCCCCTTGGCGACAGGGGTGTACACTGAAGCTTTCTTT.

V gene TRBV20-1 combines with J gene TRBJ2-6; D remains unclear. CDR1 is DFQATT, CDR2 SNEGSKA, per germline (reference sequence). The V gene lost 3 bases and the J gene lost 0 bases, with 6 bases spanning the gap. The length of the CDR3 is 14 residues. The CDR3 bases are TGCAGTGCTAGCCCCCGCTCTGGGGCCAACGTCCTGACTTTC. It translates to CSASPRSGANVLTF.

This clonotype appeared a few times. DNA for the CDR3: TGCAGTTCCTCCCCCTCCTACAATGAGCAGTTCTTC. This gives the protein CSSSPSYNEQFF. The V and J genes are TRBV29-1 and TRBJ2-1; D call uncertain. Germline V lookup: CDR1 SQVTM, CDR2 ANQGSEA. This CDR3 spans 12 amino acids.

V and J are TRBV27 and TRBJ1-1; no firm D call. From germline, CDR1 is MNHEY and CDR2 SMNVEV (reference sequence). V dropped 10 bases and J dropped 11 bases, with 17 bases sitting between them. The CDR3 is 11 amino acids. CDR3 DNA: TGTGCCACCCGTGGACCCGTCGACGCTTTCTTT. Encoded protein: CATRGPVDAFF.

V is TRBV20-1 and J is TRBJ1-1; tentatively, D is TRBD1 (6 bases). The V end was cut by 6 bases, the J end by 1 base, with 9 bases between. The CDR3 sequence is 12 residues long. Germline values: CDR1 DFQATT, CDR2 SNEGSKA (reference sequence). The CDR3 DNA follows: TGCAGTGCCTTACAGGGGAACACTGAAGCTTTCTTT. It specifies CSALQGNTEAFF.

This clonotype was counted only a few times. V is TRBV11-2 and J is TRBJ2-7; perhaps D is TRBD1 or TRBD2 (5 bases each). The V and J ends lost 1 base and 6 bases respectively, with 16 bases between them. This CDR3 is built from 15 residues. Per germline, CDR1 SGHAT and CDR2 FQNNGV. The CDR3 here is CASSLAGLRGVEQYF. DNA of the CDR3: TGTGCCAGCAGCTTAGCAGGGCTCCGAGGGGTCGAGCAGTACTTC.

This clonotype showed up just a few times. The V gene is TRBV20-1, the J gene TRBJ2-5; 13 nucleotides agree with TRBD2. CDR3 length equals 15 residues. After removal of 5 bases from V and 5 bases from J, the junction contained 8 bases not matched to a gene. Germline lookup yields CDR1 DFQATT and CDR2 SNEGSKA (reference sequence). CDR3 residues: CSAPRTSGSHETQYF. CDR3 DNA sequence: TGCAGTGCTCCTAGGACTAGCGGGAGCCATGAGACCCAGTACTTC.

The rearrangement joins TRBV4-3 to TRBJ2-7; D gene uncertain. The CDR3 is 14 residues long. Deletions cut 0 bases from V and 5 bases from J, with 11 bases between. Germline V gives CDR1 LGHNA, CDR2 YSLEER. The CDR3 here is CASSQDLLSDEQYF. In nucleotides, the CDR3 is TGCGCCAGCAGCCAAGATCTCTTATCGGACGAGCAGTACTTC.

This clonotype turned up a few times. The J gene is TRBJ2-1, the V gene TRBV3-1; 15 bases agree with TRBD2. V shed 5 bases and J 0 bases; nucleotides not matched to a gene: 20. The length of the CDR3 is 23 residues. Germline-derived CDR1 and CDR2 are LGHDT and YNNKEL (reference sequence). The CDR3: CASSRNLWAPWGLAGGSYNEQFF. The CDR3 DNA follows: TGTGCCAGCAGCAGAAACCTCTGGGCGCCCTGGGGACTAGCGGGAGGCTCCTACAATGAGCAGTTCTTC.

This chain joins TRBV11-2 and TRBJ2-2, with 7 bases identical to TRBD2. V trimming: 6 bases; J trimming: 0 bases; junction bases outside the gene matches: 4. The CDR3 extends over 15 amino acids. Looked up from germline, CDR1 is SGHAT and CDR2 is FQNNGV. The CDR3 here is CASRVAGTNTGELFF. The CDR3 nucleotides read TGTGCCAGCAGGGTAGCGGGCACGAACACCGGGGAGCTGTTTTTT.

The rearrangement joins TRBV6-6 to TRBJ1-1; 7 bases fit TRBD1. The V and J ends lost 5 bases and 8 bases, in that order; junction bases with no gene match: 5. The CDR3 loop spans 12 amino acids. Germline assignment: CDR1 MNHNY and CDR2 SVGAGI (reference sequence). The CDR3 spells CASSKTGIEAFF. CDR3 coding DNA: TGTGCCAGCAGTAAGACAGGGATAGAAGCTTTCTTT.

This clonotype was counted a few times. The chain combines TRBV11-3 with TRBJ2-1, with 10 bases fitting TRBD2. The germline gives CDR1 SGHNT, CDR2 YENEEA. The V and J ends lost 2 bases and 9 bases, in that order; junction bases with no gene match: 10. CDR3 size: 16 residues. For the CDR3, the DNA is TGTGCCAGCAGCTTAACTAGCGGGGATATCACGAGTGAGCAGTTCTTC. This translates into CASSLTSGDITSEQFF. The full variable domain, its missing parts supplied by reference TRBV11-3 and TRBJ2-1, is EAGVVQSPRYKIIEKKQPVAFWCNPISGHNTLYWYLQNLGQGPELLIRYENEEAVDDSQLPKDRFSAERLKGVDSTLKIQPAELGDSAVYLCASSLTSGDITSEQFFGPGTRLTVL.

Only a few counts were recorded for this clonotype. The V call is TRBV9, the J call TRBJ1-2; TRBD1 matches 8 bases. Per germline, CDR1 SGDLS and CDR2 YYNGEE. V dropped 3 bases and J dropped 8; count of bases not matched to a gene: 6. This CDR3 comprises 13 residues. CDR3 sequence: CASSATGTGGYTF. CDR3 DNA sequence: TGTGCCAGCAGCGCGACCGGGACAGGAGGCTACACCTTC. Based on the CDR3 plus reference TRBV9 and TRBJ1-2, the full variable domain is DSGVTQTPKHLITATGQRVTLRCSPRSGDLSVYWYQQSLDQGLQFLIQYYNGEERAKGNILERFSAQQFPDLHSELNLSSLELGDSALYFCASSATGTGGYTFGSGTRLTVV.

The chain recombines TRBV3-1 with TRBJ2-6; TRBD2 aligns across 12 bases. The CDR3 totals 18 residues. J lost 13 bases, V lost 4 bases, and 17 bases had no gene match. Per the germline V gene, CDR1 is LGHDT and CDR2 is YNNKEL (reference sequence). DNA of the CDR3: TGTGCCAGCAGCCCCGGACTAGCGGGGCCCTTGGGGGGAGGTGTCCTGACTTTC. It codes for CASSPGLAGPLGGGVLTF.

The gene calls are TRBV7-6 and TRBJ2-1; perhaps TRBD1 as D (5 bases). The CDR3 consists of 13 residues. The V and J ends lost 11 bases and 6 bases respectively, with 17 bases between them. Germline V gives CDR1 SGHVS, CDR2 FNYEAQ. The DNA for the CDR3 is TGTGCCTCATCCCACGACAGCCCCAATGAGCAGTTCTTC. Protein product: CASSHDSPNEQFF.

V is TRBV13 and J is TRBJ2-7; TRBD2 matches at 12 bases. This CDR3 has 19 amino acids. V lost 4 bases to trimming and J lost 4 bases; unmatched junction nucleotides: 17. Germline V gene lookup returns CDR1 PRHDT and CDR2 FYEKMQ (reference sequence). CDR3 protein: CASSSKGLAGGLISYEQYF. The CDR3 DNA is TGTGCCAGCAGCTCCAAGGGACTAGCGGGTGGGCTAATCTCGTACGAGCAGTACTTC.

The chain employs TRBV7-2 and TRBJ1-2, with D maybe TRBD1 (5 bases). Between the trimmed V and J ends, which lost 5 bases and 8 bases, there was a span of 18 bases. The CDR3 is 14 residues long. The V gene's germline CDR1 is SGHTA and CDR2 FQGNSA. The CDR3 is CASSADSQSRGYTF. The CDR3 nucleotides read TGTGCCAGCAGCGCCGACAGCCAGTCTCGGGGCTACACCTTC. Supplemented by reference TRBV7-2 and TRBJ1-2, the full variable domain reads GAGVSQSPSNKVTEKGKDVELRCDPISGHTALYWYRQSLGQGLEFLIYFQGNSAPDKSGLPSDRFSAERTGGSVSTLTIQRTQQEDSAVYLCASSADSQSRGYTFGSGTRLTVV.

The sample holds a few counts of this clonotype. The chain uses TRBV5-6 and TRBJ2-2; D uncertain. The CDR3 length is 14 residues. Germline CDR1 and CDR2: SGHDT and YYEEEE. Trimming left V 3 bases short and J 1 base short, with 7 bases between. The CDR3 DNA follows: TGTGCCAGCAGCTCCAGACAGAACACCGGGGAGCTGTTTTTT. This codes for CASSSRQNTGELFF.

This chain links TRBV5-6 with TRBJ2-1; D tentatively fits TRBD1 or TRBD2 (5 bases each). The CDR3 sequence is 16 residues long. Per the germline V gene, CDR1 is SGHDT and CDR2 is YYEEEE. Between the trimmed V and J ends, which lost 1 base and 5 bases, there was a span of 16 bases. The CDR3 DNA sequence: TGTGCCAGCAGCTTGATAGCTTCGGGACCCCACAATGAGCAGTTCTTC. Encoded protein: CASSLIASGPHNEQFF.

This clonotype was found a few times. The chain recombines TRBV20-1 with TRBJ1-5; D is ambiguous. V lost 5 bases to trimming and J lost 4 bases, with 9 bases between them. CDR3 length equals 12 residues. In germline, CDR1 is DFQATT, CDR2 SNEGSKA (reference sequence). As DNA, the CDR3 is TGCAGTGCTGGGCTGGGGAATCAGCCCCAGCATTTT. Amino acids: CSAGLGNQPQHF.

V gene TRBV9 combines with J gene TRBJ2-7; possibly TRBD1 for D (5 bases). Trimming cost V 1 base and J 3 bases, with 14 bases left between them. CDR1 SGDLS and CDR2 YYNGEE come from the germline V gene. CDR3 length: 15 amino acids. The CDR3: CASSVRADSLYEQYF. CDR3 coding DNA: TGTGCCAGCAGCGTAAGGGCCGACAGCCTCTACGAGCAGTACTTC.